The 3 T cell receptor beta chains listed next were all sequenced from one sample in a study of blood T cell repertoires in COVID-19. Method: immunoSEQ multiplex PCR; TCRdb's copy keeps in-frame clones and lacks some. The data show roughly 250,000 clones, around 84% seen once. Sequences were obtained from peripheral blood. The source of these receptors is a woman aged 40 to 55 who had recovered from COVID-19.

The chain has TRBV11-2 and TRBJ1-1; D unresolved. The CDR3 is made up of 15 amino acids. In germline, CDR1 is SGHAT, CDR2 FQNNGV. Trimming shortened V by 5 bases and J by 2 bases, and 15 bases separated the two germline ends. The CDR3 reads CASSGGGMGNTEAFF. CDR3 DNA sequence: TGTGCCAGCAGCGGAGGAGGGATGGGAAACACTGAAGCTTTCTTT.

V is TRBV5-5 and J is TRBJ1-2; D is possibly TRBD1 (5 bases). Germline CDR1 reads SGHKS; CDR2 reads YYEKEE (reference sequence). The germline V and J ends were trimmed by 1 base and 7 bases, with 17 bases remaining between them. This CDR3 has 15 residues. The DNA of the CDR3 is TGTGCCAGCAGCTTGTATTGGCAGGGAGGTCGTGGCTACACCTTC. It translates to CASSLYWQGGRGYTF.

About this clone: At one end the junction does not follow the germline gene, possibly because of a read error. This rearrangement joins TRBV6-1 to TRBJ1-4; 8 nucleotides agree with TRBD1. This CDR3 has 12 residues. CDR1 and CDR2 from the germline V gene are MNHNS and SASEGT. The DNA for the CDR3 is TGTGCCAGCAGTGAAGAGTATCAGGGGGCAATATTT. Amino acid sequence: CASSEEYQGAIF.